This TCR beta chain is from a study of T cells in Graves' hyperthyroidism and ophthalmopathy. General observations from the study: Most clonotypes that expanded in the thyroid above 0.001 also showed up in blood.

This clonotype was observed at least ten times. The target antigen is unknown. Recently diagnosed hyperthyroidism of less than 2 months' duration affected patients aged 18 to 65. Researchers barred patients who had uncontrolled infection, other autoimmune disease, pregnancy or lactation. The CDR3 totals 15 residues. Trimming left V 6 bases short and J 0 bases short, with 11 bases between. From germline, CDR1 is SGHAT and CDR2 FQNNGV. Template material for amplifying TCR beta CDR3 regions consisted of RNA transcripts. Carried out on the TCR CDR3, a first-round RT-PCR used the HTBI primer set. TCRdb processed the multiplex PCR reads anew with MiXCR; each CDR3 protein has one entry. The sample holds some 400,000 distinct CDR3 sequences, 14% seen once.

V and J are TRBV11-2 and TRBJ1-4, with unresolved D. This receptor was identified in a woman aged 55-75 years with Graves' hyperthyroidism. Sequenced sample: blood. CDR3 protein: CASRPELATNEKLFF. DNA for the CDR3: TGTGCCAGCAGGCCTGAACTTGCAACTAATGAAAAACTGTTTTTT.